Sequencing of this TCR beta chain was carried out in a study of blood T cell repertoires in COVID-19. At the level of the study: The United States, Italy and Spain provided the acute and convalescent COVID-19 samples. Sample material is recorded as cDNA or gDNA derived from T cells, B-cell-depleted T cells, or PBMCs.

A remark on this clone: At the DNA level, this CDR3 is encoded by other sequences in the same sample as well.

Under the authors' procedure: Nucleated cell counts were estimated from reference gene primer amplification. Sequenced by immunoSEQ multiplex PCR; TCRdb stores in-frame clones only, minus some. From that table come the V and J calls and clone size; the DNA was used to work out D and trimming. Among 140,000 or so clones listed, around 76% were seen once. The J segment lost 1 base and the V segment lost 6 bases, leaving 4 bases of the junction unmatched. The germline CDR1 and CDR2 sequences are LNHDA and SQIVND (reference sequence). This CDR3 comprises 15 residues. This clonotype was sampled from a man aged 55-75 years with acute or convalescent COVID-19. The chain employs TRBV19 and TRBJ1-5, with 9 bases lining up with TRBD1. The sequencing input was peripheral blood. This CDR3 reads CASSTGTGSNQPQHF. CDR3 nucleotide sequence: TGTGCCAGTAGCACGGGGACAGGGAGCAATCAGCCCCAGCATTTT. Looking up the rest from reference TRBV19 and TRBJ1-5 gives the full variable domain: DGGITQSPKYLFRKEGQNVTLSCEQNLNHDAMYWYRQDPGQGLRLIYYSQIVNDFQKGDIAEGYSVSREKKESFPLTVTSAQKNPTAFYLCASSTGTGSNQPQHFGDGTRLSIL.